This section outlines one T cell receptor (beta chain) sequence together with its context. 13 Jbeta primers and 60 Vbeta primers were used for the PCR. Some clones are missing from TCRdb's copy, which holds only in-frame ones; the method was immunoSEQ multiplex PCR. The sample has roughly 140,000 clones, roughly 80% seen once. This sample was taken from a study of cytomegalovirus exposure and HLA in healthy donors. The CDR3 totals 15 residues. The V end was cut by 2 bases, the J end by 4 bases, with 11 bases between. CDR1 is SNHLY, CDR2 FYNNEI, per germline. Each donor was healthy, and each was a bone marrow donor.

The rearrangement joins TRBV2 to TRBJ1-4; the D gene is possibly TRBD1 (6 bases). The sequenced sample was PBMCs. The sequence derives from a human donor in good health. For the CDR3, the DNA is TGTGCCAGCAGTGAAAGGGACACCCGTAATGAAAAACTGTTTTTT. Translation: CASSERDTRNEKLFF. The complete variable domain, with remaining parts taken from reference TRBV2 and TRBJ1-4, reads EPEVTQTPSHQVTQMGQEVILRCVPISNHLYFYWYRQILGQKVEFLVSFYNNEISEKSEIFDDQFSVERPDGSNFTLKIRSTKLEDSAMYFCASSERDTRNEKLFFGSGTQLSVL.